The TCR beta chain under discussion was sequenced for a study of T-cell memory formation after mild COVID-19. CDR1 is SGHDN, CDR2 FVKESK, per germline. V shed 4 bases and J shed 7 bases, with 10 bases lying between them. This CDR3 comprises 13 residues. MiXCR, applied by TCRdb to the 5' RACE reads, yields one record per CDR3 protein. This table holds 140,000 to 150,000 distinct CDR3 sequences, approximately 6% found once. A few counts support this clonotype. This receptor was identified in an adult woman who had mild COVID-19 (a few samples of this study predate the infection). Cell type and time point are not known. The chain uses TRBV14 and TRBJ1-4; D unclear. The sample was PBMCs or a T cell subset sorted from them (not recorded which). For the CDR3, the DNA is TGTGCCAGCAGCCTGATTGGTGGTGAAAAACTGTTTTTT. Translation gives CASSLIGGEKLFF.